This T cell receptor beta chain is drawn from a study of T cells in Graves' hyperthyroidism and ophthalmopathy. Amplification targeted TCR beta CDR3 regions from RNA transcripts. The TCR CDR3 was amplified in a first-round RT-PCR using the HTBI primer set. TCRdb re-called the multiplex PCR reads through MiXCR, storing one row per CDR3 protein. The table includes around 600,000 distinct CDR3 sequences, approximately 15% detected once. Trimming cost V 4 bases and J 5 bases; bases outside gene matches: 3. The CDR3 length is 14 residues. Germline lookup yields CDR1 MNHEY and CDR2 SMNVEV (reference sequence). A note on this clonotype: Its specificity is unknown.

Diagnostic assessment was based on clinical symptoms, serum thyroxine and TRAb, thyroid ultrasound and orbital computed tomography. Out of 8.5 to 10 ml of fresh peripheral blood came the PBMCs. Study-wide results and caveats: From stable hyperthyroidism, ophthalmopathy was set apart by a 13 V-J model. Most thyroid clonotypes expanded above 0.001 were also detected in blood.

The V and J genes are TRBV27 and TRBJ2-3; TRBD2 matches 10 bases. Sample: blood. The clonotype was recovered from a woman between 50 and 59 years old with Graves' ophthalmopathy. The CDR3 region has the DNA TGTGCCAGCAGTTCTAGCGGGAGTCAAGATACGCAGTATTTT. Translated: CASSSSGSQDTQYF.